This T cell receptor beta chain derives from a study of regulatory T cells in long-lasting Graves disease listed by TCRdb under 2021. Turning to the overall study: In the newly diagnosed Graves' disease group, patients had been taking antithyroid drugs for less than 3 months. TCR sequencing covered some 13 persistent and approximately 20 newly diagnosed Graves' disease patients, some 35 samples in total. The study was registered as a clinical trial and conducted in China. Patients with persistent Graves' disease were compared with patients with newly diagnosed Graves' disease using TCR sequencing and RNA sequencing of peripheral blood. Study-level results and caveats: Persistent disease showed preferential use of TRBV28, TRBJ1-2 and TRBJ2-5, whereas newly diagnosed disease favored TRBV20-1 and TRBJ2-1. Peripheral blood alone was examined, since thyroid tissue, which constituted the primary lesion, could not be accessed. Compared with newly diagnosed patients, patients with persistent Graves' disease had lower TCR Shannon entropy and fewer highly expanded clones, which suggests clonal expansion. Sequencing and analysis were restricted to the TCR beta chain. The authors noted that the small sample size was a limitation that may lower accuracy. Persistent patients shared more public clonotypes among themselves (around 3,000) than newly diagnosed patients did (more than 950).

Measured from the cysteine to the phenylalanine, the CDR3 is 13 residues long. Only the CDR3 DNA is retained, 39 bases long and in frame from the first base. For CDR1 and CDR2, the germline V gene lists MDHEN and SYDVKM. V lost 1 base and J lost 4 bases; the stretch between them is 8 bases long. This clonotype was observed a few times. Its antigen is still unknown. No much larger clone exists at a distance of one base, and base qualities are not known. The method behind the library was multiplex PCR. Instrument used: Illumina HiSeq 4000. TCR beta libraries were built with iRepertoire HTBI primers and Arm-PCR amplification of CDR3 regions. PCR products were gel purified before sequencing. As for how the authors treated the data: Gene usage analysis of CDR3 amino acid clonotypes used the 50 to 70 TRBV and 11 to 15 TRBJ segments found across samples. Filtered high-quality paired reads were merged into contigs using COPE and FqMerger. BLAST was used to align contigs to IMGT TRBV, TRBD and TRBJ reference genes, and CDR3 was defined according to IMGT. Highly expanded clones were defined as clonotypes with a frequency above 0.1%. Shannon entropy was used to measure repertoire diversity, and the Gini coefficient was used to measure V-J evenness. Clonotypes shared by more than one individual were considered public. TCRdb reprocessing: public reads trimmed at Q25 with fastp, clones called with MiXCR, in-frame beta chains kept. Rows with one shared CDR3 protein collapse into an entry with the most common genes and DNA. The V and J calls shown here were made by TCRdb, not taken from the authors' results. The sample has a few hundred thousand distinct CDR3 sequences on record, about 10% of them singletons. Over 15% of the sample is held by the ten biggest clonotypes.

The time point label for this specimen denotes: newly diagnosed GD, antithyroid drugs for less than 3 months. For both TCR sequencing and RNA sequencing, RNA was extracted from PBMCs in TRIzol. Graves' disease was diagnosed according to American Thyroid Association guidelines. Patients were recruited from an endocrinology department in Xi'an, China. Each patient gave approximately 9.7 milliliters of peripheral blood, collected in an EDTA anticoagulant tube. PBMCs were isolated by Ficoll Paque Plus density gradient separation without further T cell sorting. An Agilent 2100 Bioanalyzer and agarose gel were used to check RNA quality, and a NanoDrop 2000 was used to measure RNA concentration. This sample also appeared in a second study, on T cells in Graves' hyperthyroidism and ophthalmopathy. As noted in the second study: Stable Graves' hyperthyroidism was defined as no progression to ophthalmopathy during 18 months of follow-up. Hyperthyroidism patients were newly diagnosed, with disease duration under 2 months, and aged 18 to 65 years. Any patient with an uncontrolled infection, another autoimmune disease, pregnancy or lactation was excluded. Clinical symptoms, serum thyroxine and TRAb, thyroid ultrasound, and orbital computed tomography formed the basis for the diagnoses. The first round of RT-PCR for the TCR CDR3 was performed with the HTBI primer set and the Qiagen OneStep RT-PCR kit. Most expanded thyroid clonotypes (frequency above 0.001) were also detected in blood, suggesting blood repertoires may reflect thyroid immune responses. A 13 V-J signature model separated ophthalmopathy from stable hyperthyroidism, with approximately 87% sensitivity and roughly 81% specificity in cross-validation and 80%/75% in testing. During validation, the model predicted progression to ophthalmopathy a median of around six months ahead of onset, with almost 71% sensitivity and 72.22% specificity. A discovery cohort of roughly 96 patients, roughly 45 with Graves' ophthalmopathy and about 58 with stable Graves' hyperthyroidism, was used to find distinguishing TCR V-J signatures. An independent validation cohort of under 20 hyperthyroidism patients and more than 15 patients who later progressed to ophthalmopathy tested prospective prediction of ophthalmopathy. The 100 or so discovery patients were randomly split 7:3 into training and test sets. In six Graves' hyperthyroidism patients, the study also compared T-cell repertoires from thyroid tissue with T-cell repertoires from blood. Once sampling was done, hyperthyroidism patients were given methimazole at a starting dose of 30 mg daily, whereas ophthalmopathy patients were given high-dose intravenous methylprednisolone. Libraries were constructed in a second round of multiplex PCR, after which size selection and purification were carried out. Paired-end sequencing of the libraries was performed with 100 bp reads on an Illumina HiSeq2000. SOAPnuke was used to process the raw data, removing reads that contained adapters or uncalled bases, had a mean Phred below 15, or lacked an exact match to the constant primer or identifier. COPE v1.2.5 was used to merge high-quality paired reads, and clonotypes were defined as unique nucleotide sequences. Clonotypes were aligned to IMGT TRBV, TRBD and TRBJ reference segments using MiTCR v1.1. Analysis was restricted to V-J combinations with a frequency above 0.0001, which covered about 99% of repertoires. The TCS score was defined as the ratio of F50 (clonal expansion) to E x V (chaos), calculated using BLOSUM62-based TCRdist between CDR3 peptides within each V-J. Welch's t-statistics and random forest reduced 500 to 550 V-J features to under 15, which were used in a naive Bayes classifier (R e1071). No statistical method was used to set the sample size in advance, and investigators knew the group allocation. TCR Vbeta CDR3 sequencing of 135 peripheral blood samples (roughly 41 ophthalmopathy, about 74 hyperthyroidism and roughly 17 progressor patients) is reported in the paper.

Specimen: peripheral blood mononuclear cells (PBMCs), collected at new diagnosis, from a patient treated with antithyroid drugs. This receptor chain uses TRBV28 and TRBJ2-7, with the D segment identity uncertain. The sequence came from a woman aged 18-29 years with Graves disease. Donor details come from another sample of the same person, matched by shared clones. Read as DNA, the sequence is TGTGCCAGCAGTTTATCGAGCCAATACGAGCAGTACTTC. This yields the protein CASSLSSQYEQYF.